One sample yielded the 6 T cell receptor beta chains listed below, sequenced in a study of identical twins (dated by TCRdb to 2016 to 2017). To prepare the library, 5' RACE was applied. The sequencing machine was an Illumina HiSeq 2000. TCRdb reprocessing: public reads trimmed at Q25 with fastp, clones called with MiXCR, in-frame beta chains kept. Under each unique CDR3 protein, matching rows form one entry showing the most common genes and DNA. Across this sample there are roughly 350,000 distinct CDR3 sequences, with more than 9% seen only once. The ten largest clonotypes hold just over 7% of the sample. This same sample was also part of a study on yellow fever vaccine responses in identical twins.

The sequenced sample consisted of CD8+ T cells sorted from blood. These receptors originate from a woman under 30 in good health.

V gene TRBV27 combines with J gene TRBJ1-1, with 8 nucleotides matching TRBD1. CDR1 and CDR2 from the germline V gene are MNHEY and SMNVEV (reference sequence). The V gene end was trimmed by 6 bases and the J gene end by 5 bases; junction bases not matched to a gene: 14. The CDR3 has 16 residues. The CDR3 DNA is TGTGCCAGCAGAACCGGGACAGGTTATGGATTTACTGAAGCTTTCTTT. It is translated as CASRTGTGYGFTEAFF.

This clonotype was observed a handful of times. The J gene is TRBJ2-7, the V gene TRBV28, with no clear D. Trimming took 4 bases from V and 4 from J, leaving 8 bases between them. CDR3 length equals 12 residues. Germline V gene sequence: CDR1 MDHEN, CDR2 SYDVKM. CDR3 sequence reads: CASSSTSYEQYV. The CDR3 region has the DNA TGTGCCAGCAGTTCGACTTCTTACGAGCAGTACGTC.

The chain couples TRBV6-1 to TRBJ2-7; 8 nucleotides line up with TRBD2. This CDR3 contains 14 residues. J lost 5 bases, V lost 7 bases, and 10 bases had no gene match. Germline CDR1 and CDR2: MNHNS and SASEGT. The CDR3 region has the DNA TGTGCCAGCACCGTCGGGGGGGTCAAGAACGAGCAGTACTTC. Its protein product is CASTVGGVKNEQYF.

This clonotype was seen ten or more times. The chain recombines TRBV10-3 with TRBJ2-7; D uncertain. V lost 4 bases and J 2 bases, leaving 12 bases between the germline ends. Germline V gene lookup returns CDR1 ENHRY and CDR2 SYGVKD. CDR3 size: 14 residues. For the CDR3, the DNA is TGTGCCATCAGTGCTGGCGGTTTTACCTACGAGCAGTACGTC. Translating gives CAISAGGFTYEQYV.

The gene calls are TRBV18 and TRBJ2-7, with D possibly matching TRBD2 (6 bases). CDR1 KGHSH and CDR2 LQKENI come from the germline V gene. The CDR3 has 16 amino acids. V was clipped by 0 bases and J by 0 bases, with 12 bases between them. The CDR3 protein is CASSPPGLFPSYEQYF. In DNA form, the CDR3 reads TGTGCCAGCTCACCACCGGGACTTTTTCCCTCCTACGAGCAGTACTTC.

This clonotype was picked up many times. The J gene is TRBJ2-3, the V gene TRBV5-5; D perhaps matches TRBD2 (6 bases). This CDR3 is built from 15 residues. Trimming took off 3 bases at V and 3 bases at J, with 14 bases between the two ends. The V gene's germline CDR1 is SGHKS and CDR2 YYEKEE (reference sequence). Written as DNA, the CDR3 is TGTGCCAGCAGCTCCCGCGACCGGGGGACAGATACGCAGTATTTT. It yields the protein CASSSRDRGTDTQYF.